Listed below are T cell receptor beta chains from one sample, sequenced in a study of blood T cell repertoires in COVID-19. TCRdb keeps only in-frame clones here, not all; method: immunoSEQ multiplex PCR. The sample records nearly 250,000 clones, approximately 84% being singletons. The sequenced sample consisted of peripheral blood. The receptors derive from a woman aged 80 or older with acute or convalescent COVID-19. The CDR3 runs from the conserved cysteine through the conserved F or W. A D gene is named only where the DNA matches it firmly. Clone size is not always given. Where it is, it says once, few, many or a class for expanded clones.

j_call: TRBJ2-7; v_call: TRBV6-5; clone_size: -; d_call: -; cdr3_nt: TGTGCCAGCAGTTACACGACTGGCCCCTACGAGCAGTACTTC; cdr3_aa: CASSYTTGPYEQYF
j_call: TRBJ2-2; v_call: TRBV4-1; clone_size: -; d_call: -; cdr3_nt: TGCGCCAGCAGAGATCAGGGTCCCGGGGAGCTGTTTTTT; cdr3_aa: CASRDQGPGELFF
j_call: TRBJ1-1; v_call: TRBV30; clone_size: -; d_call: -; cdr3_nt: TGTGCCTGGGGGGGGACAGAAGCTTTCTTT; cdr3_aa: CAWGGTEAFF
j_call: TRBJ1-3; v_call: TRBV15; clone_size: -; d_call: TRBD1; cdr3_nt: TGTGCCACCAGCAGGAGACAGGGGGCCGGAAACACCATATATTTT; cdr3_aa: CATSRRQGAGNTIYF
j_call: TRBJ2-2; v_call: TRBV3-1/TRBV3-2; clone_size: -; d_call: -; cdr3_nt: TGTGCCAGCGGTCGGGGAGCAGGCACCGGGGAGCTGTTTTTT; cdr3_aa: CASGRGAGTGELFF
j_call: TRBJ2-3; v_call: TRBV27; clone_size: -; d_call: TRBD2; cdr3_nt: TGTGCCAGCAGTTCCCCGAGGACTAGCAGGACGGATACGCAGTATTTT; cdr3_aa: CASSSPRTSRTDTQYF
j_call: TRBJ2-2; v_call: TRBV6-5; clone_size: -; d_call: -; cdr3_nt: TGTGCCAGCAGCCATCCTACCCCGAACACCGGGGAGCTGTTTTTT; cdr3_aa: CASSHPTPNTGELFF
j_call: TRBJ1-6; v_call: TRBV28; clone_size: -; d_call: TRBD1; cdr3_nt: TGTGCCAGCAGGAATGGACAGGGGCCGAATTCACCCCTCCACTTT; cdr3_aa: CASRNGQGPNSPLHF
j_call: TRBJ2-1; v_call: TRBV28; clone_size: -; d_call: -; cdr3_nt: TGTGCCAGCAGTTTAGCGGGCCCTTCCTACAATGAGCAGTTCTTC; cdr3_aa: CASSLAGPSYNEQFF
j_call: TRBJ2-2; v_call: TRBV9; clone_size: -; d_call: -; cdr3_nt: TGTGCCAGCAGCCCTACAGTCACCGGGGAGCTGTTTTTT; cdr3_aa: CASSPTVTGELFF
j_call: TRBJ2-5; v_call: TRBV30; clone_size: -; d_call: TRBD1; cdr3_nt: TGTGCCTGGAATAAGGGGGCGGGAGAGACCCAGTACTTC; cdr3_aa: CAWNKGAGETQYF
j_call: TRBJ1-5; v_call: TRBV11-2; clone_size: -; d_call: -; cdr3_nt: TGTGCCAGCAGCCCCGTGGGCTCCTCGTACCAGCATTTT; cdr3_aa: CASSPVGSSYQHF
j_call: TRBJ1-1; v_call: TRBV5-1; clone_size: -; d_call: TRBD1; cdr3_nt: TGCGCCAGCAGCCCCCCCGACAGGGCGGGCACTGAAGCTTTCTTT; cdr3_aa: CASSPPDRAGTEAFF
j_call: TRBJ1-1; v_call: TRBV5-5; clone_size: few; d_call: -; cdr3_nt: TGTGCCAGCACCGGAAGGGGGGGAAACACTGAAGCTTTCTTT; cdr3_aa: CASTGRGGNTEAFF
j_call: TRBJ1-1; v_call: TRBV6-5; clone_size: once; d_call: TRBD1; cdr3_nt: TGTGCCAGCACCCCCAGGGGGCAAACTGAAGCTTTCTTT; cdr3_aa: CASTPRGQTEAFF
j_call: TRBJ1-2; v_call: TRBV7-9; clone_size: -; d_call: -; cdr3_nt: TGTGCCAGCAGCTTAGTACCACCCGGCACCTTC; cdr3_aa: CASSLVPPGTF
j_call: TRBJ2-1; v_call: TRBV28; clone_size: -; d_call: TRBD1; cdr3_nt: TGTGCCAGCAGTTTTGCCGGGACAGGGGTCCCTGAGCAGTTCTTC; cdr3_aa: CASSFAGTGVPEQFF
j_call: TRBJ1-5; v_call: TRBV19; clone_size: -; d_call: -; cdr3_nt: TGTGCCAGTACCACAACAGCCACTCGCAATCAGCCCCAGCATTTT; cdr3_aa: CASTTTATRNQPQHF
j_call: TRBJ2-5; v_call: TRBV18; clone_size: -; d_call: TRBD1; cdr3_nt: TGTGCCAGCTCACCCCCCGGACAGGACAGAGAGACCCAGTACTTC; cdr3_aa: CASSPPGQDRETQYF
j_call: TRBJ1-4; v_call: TRBV4-2; clone_size: -; d_call: -; cdr3_nt: TGTGCCAGCAGCCAAGATCTGCTGGGCGGAGGTGAAAAACTGTTTTTT; cdr3_aa: CASSQDLLGGGEKLFF
j_call: TRBJ1-2; v_call: TRBV7-9; clone_size: few; d_call: -; cdr3_nt: TGTGCCATCTACCAGACAGCCATCTATGGCTACACCTTC; cdr3_aa: CAIYQTAIYGYTF
j_call: TRBJ1-4; v_call: TRBV29-1; clone_size: -; d_call: -; cdr3_nt: TGCAGCGCCGGACAGCTTAATGAAAAACTGTTTTTT; cdr3_aa: CSAGQLNEKLFF
j_call: TRBJ2-7; v_call: TRBV7-2; clone_size: -; d_call: -; cdr3_nt: TGTGCCAGCAGCTTCTCCCGGGCGGGGAGCTCCTACGAGCAGTACTTC; cdr3_aa: CASSFSRAGSSYEQYF
j_call: TRBJ2-2; v_call: TRBV5-1; clone_size: -; d_call: -; cdr3_nt: TGCGCCAGCAGCCTTGGGGGGGGCGCCGGGGAGCTGTTTTTT; cdr3_aa: CASSLGGGAGELFF
j_call: TRBJ1-1; v_call: TRBV5-5; clone_size: -; d_call: -; cdr3_nt: TGTGCCAGCAGCTTGTACACGTCGCCTAACACTGAAGCTTTCTTT; cdr3_aa: CASSLYTSPNTEAFF
j_call: TRBJ1-1; v_call: TRBV7-2; clone_size: -; d_call: -; cdr3_nt: TGTGCCAGCAGCTTAGACACGACAAACACTGAAGCTTTCTTT; cdr3_aa: CASSLDTTNTEAFF
j_call: TRBJ2-3; v_call: TRBV24-1; clone_size: -; d_call: TRBD1; cdr3_nt: TGTGCCACCAGTGATCCCGGGACAGGGGGAGAGGATACGCAGTATTTT; cdr3_aa: CATSDPGTGGEDTQYF
j_call: TRBJ2-1; v_call: TRBV12-3/TRBV12-4; clone_size: -; d_call: -; cdr3_nt: TGTGCCGGCAGTTTCTCGGGTGGTGAGCAGTTCTTC; cdr3_aa: CAGSFSGGEQFF
j_call: TRBJ2-1; v_call: TRBV9; clone_size: -; d_call: TRBD2; cdr3_nt: TGTGCCAGCAGCGCTAGCGGGACCGGGAGTGAGCAGTTCTTC; cdr3_aa: CASSASGTGSEQFF
j_call: TRBJ1-1; v_call: TRBV3-1/TRBV3-2; clone_size: -; d_call: -; cdr3_nt: TGTGCCAGCAGCCAATTGACAGAGAACACTGAAGCTTTCTTT; cdr3_aa: CASSQLTENTEAFF
j_call: TRBJ1-3; v_call: TRBV6-5; clone_size: -; d_call: -; cdr3_nt: TGTGCCAGCAGCGAGCCGGGACATGCGGGAAACACCATATATTTT; cdr3_aa: CASSEPGHAGNTIYF
j_call: TRBJ2-1; v_call: TRBV29-1; clone_size: -; d_call: TRBD2; cdr3_nt: TGCAGCGTCCCTAAGGCGGGAGGGCCGAATGAGCAGTTCTTC; cdr3_aa: CSVPKAGGPNEQFF
j_call: TRBJ2-1; v_call: TRBV19; clone_size: -; d_call: TRBD2; cdr3_nt: TGTGCCAGCCGGGGGGGGAGCGGGAGGGCCACGCATGAGCAGTTCTTC; cdr3_aa: CASRGGSGRATHEQFF
j_call: TRBJ2-3; v_call: TRBV19; clone_size: -; d_call: TRBD2; cdr3_nt: TGTGCCAGTAGTACAAGGACTAGCGGTCTCACAGATACGCAGTATTTT; cdr3_aa: CASSTRTSGLTDTQYF
j_call: TRBJ2-5; v_call: TRBV13; clone_size: few; d_call: TRBD2; cdr3_nt: TGTGCCAGCAGCTTAGTAGGACTAGCGGGAAACCAAGAGACCCAGTACTTC; cdr3_aa: CASSLVGLAGNQETQYF
j_call: TRBJ1-3; v_call: TRBV6-2/TRBV6-3; clone_size: -; d_call: -; cdr3_nt: TGTGCCAGCAGTCCGCGGAACACCATATATTTT; cdr3_aa: CASSPRNTIYF
j_call: TRBJ1-4; v_call: TRBV6-5; clone_size: -; d_call: -; cdr3_nt: TGTGCCAGCAGGAGGGTAGCAACTAATGAAAAACTGTTTTTT; cdr3_aa: CASRRVATNEKLFF
j_call: TRBJ2-5; v_call: TRBV18; clone_size: many; d_call: TRBD2; cdr3_nt: TGTGCCAGCTCACCGGGGGGGGAAGAGACCCAGTACTTC; cdr3_aa: CASSPGGEETQYF
j_call: TRBJ2-1; v_call: TRBV2; clone_size: -; d_call: -; cdr3_nt: TGTGCCAGCAGTGAAGTTGGCAGCTCCTACAATGAGCAGTTCTTC; cdr3_aa: CASSEVGSSYNEQFF
j_call: TRBJ2-5; v_call: TRBV5-6; clone_size: -; d_call: -; cdr3_nt: TGTGCCAGCAGCCAAGCCGGGGCCCAGTACTTC; cdr3_aa: CASSQAGAQYF
j_call: TRBJ1-1; v_call: TRBV6-5; clone_size: -; d_call: -; cdr3_nt: TGTGCCAGCAGACCACTACAGGGTGGGAACACTGAAGCTTTCTTT; cdr3_aa: CASRPLQGGNTEAFF
j_call: TRBJ2-3; v_call: TRBV4-1; clone_size: -; d_call: -; cdr3_nt: TGCGCCAGCAGCCGCGGACTCCCAATAAATACGCAGTATTTT; cdr3_aa: CASSRGLPINTQYF
j_call: TRBJ2-1; v_call: TRBV14; clone_size: -; d_call: -; cdr3_nt: TGTGCCAGCAGCCAACCATCGGCGGGACTCCACAATGAGCAGTTCTTC; cdr3_aa: CASSQPSAGLHNEQFF
j_call: TRBJ1-5; v_call: TRBV12-5; clone_size: -; d_call: -; cdr3_nt: TGTGCTAGTGGTTTCATGTCGGTCAATCAGCCCCAGCATTTT; cdr3_aa: CASGFMSVNQPQHF
j_call: TRBJ1-1; v_call: TRBV19; clone_size: -; d_call: TRBD1; cdr3_nt: TGTGCCAGTAGTATTCGTCTACAGGGGGCTCCGAACACTGAAGCTTTCTTT; cdr3_aa: CASSIRLQGAPNTEAFF
j_call: TRBJ1-1; v_call: TRBV6-5; clone_size: -; d_call: -; cdr3_nt: TGTGCCAGCACAGGGGACCTGAACACTGAAGCTTTCTTT; cdr3_aa: CASTGDLNTEAFF
j_call: TRBJ2-3; v_call: TRBV20-1; clone_size: -; d_call: TRBD2; cdr3_nt: TGCAGTGCTAGTTCGATGCGGGGGGAACCCGACCCCCGAATTCGCACAGATACGCAGTATTTT; cdr3_aa: CSASSMRGEPDPRIRTDTQYF